This T cell receptor beta chain came from a study of response to subunit inactivated influenza vaccine. Germline assignment: CDR1 SGHTA and CDR2 FQGNSA. V was trimmed by 3 bases and J by 0 bases, leaving 13 bases between them. The CDR3 has 16 residues. Only a few counts were recorded for this clonotype. TCRdb re-called the RT-PCR reads through MiXCR, storing one row per CDR3 protein. The profile shows just under 550,000 distinct CDR3 sequences, roughly 25% of them singletons. These data were likewise used in another study, on T cells expressing NK-cell markers. That paper states: A 5'RACE template switching approach incorporating UMIs was used to make TCR beta cDNA. Researchers got TCR beta repertoires out of sorted CD3+CD56+NKG2C+, CD3+CD56+NKG2C- and CD3+CD56-NKG2C+ T cells. HCMV seropositivity marked seven of the eight sequenced donors; one was seronegative. Roughly six donors had dominant NKG2C+ clonotypes that comprised about 1.0-7.5% of their CD8+ T cells. In several donors, these clonotypes also led the CD3+CD56-NKG2C+ fraction.

The chain combines TRBV7-2 with TRBJ2-3; D not resolved. This sample comprised CD4+ T cells sorted from PBMCs, obtained 11 to 12 days after vaccination. This TCR was sampled from a man in his forties or fifties who received an inactivated influenza vaccine. The CDR3 region is CASSFNGRSSTDTQYF. For the CDR3, the DNA is TGTGCCAGCAGCTTTAATGGCAGGTCTAGCACAGATACGCAGTATTTT.